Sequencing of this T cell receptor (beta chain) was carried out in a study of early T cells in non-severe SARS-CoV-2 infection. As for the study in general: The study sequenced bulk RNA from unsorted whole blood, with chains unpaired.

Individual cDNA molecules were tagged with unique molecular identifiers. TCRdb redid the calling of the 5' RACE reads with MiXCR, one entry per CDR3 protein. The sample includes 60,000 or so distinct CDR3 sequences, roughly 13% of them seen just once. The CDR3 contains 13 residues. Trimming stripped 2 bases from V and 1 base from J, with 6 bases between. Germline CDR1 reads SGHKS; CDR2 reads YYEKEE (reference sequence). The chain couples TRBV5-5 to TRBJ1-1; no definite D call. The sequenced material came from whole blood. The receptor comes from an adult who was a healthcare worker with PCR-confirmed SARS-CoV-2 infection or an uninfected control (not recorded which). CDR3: CASSFTTNTEAFF. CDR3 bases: TGTGCCAGCAGCTTTACAACGAACACTGAAGCTTTCTTT.